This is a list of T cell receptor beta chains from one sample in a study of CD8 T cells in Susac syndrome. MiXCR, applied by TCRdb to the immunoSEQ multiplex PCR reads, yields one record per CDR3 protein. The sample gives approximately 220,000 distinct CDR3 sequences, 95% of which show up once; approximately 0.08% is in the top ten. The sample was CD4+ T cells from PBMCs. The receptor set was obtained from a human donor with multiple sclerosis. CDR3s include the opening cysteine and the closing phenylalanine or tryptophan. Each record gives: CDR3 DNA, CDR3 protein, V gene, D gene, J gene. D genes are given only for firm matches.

CDR3nt: TGTGCCAGCAGCTTAGATGGGGCGGCGGGGGGGAATACGCAGTATTTT
CDR3aa: CASSLDGAAGGNTQYF
v_gene: TRBV7-2
d_gene: TRBD2
j_gene: TRBJ2-3

CDR3nt: TGCAGCGTTGTTGACGGGAACTATGGCTACACCTTC
CDR3aa: CSVVDGNYGYTF
v_gene: TRBV29-1
d_gene: .
j_gene: TRBJ1-2

CDR3nt: TGTGCCAGCAGCCAAGATTATGCTGAAGCTTTCTTT
CDR3aa: CASSQDYAEAFF
v_gene: TRBV4-2
d_gene: .
j_gene: TRBJ1-1

CDR3nt: TGCAGCGTTGAAGAACCGGGCGCTTTCTTT
CDR3aa: CSVEEPGAFF
v_gene: TRBV29-1
d_gene: .
j_gene: TRBJ1-1

CDR3nt: TGCAGCCACGGGGGACAGGGAAATGAAAAACTGTTTTTT
CDR3aa: CSHGGQGNEKLFF
v_gene: TRBV29-1
d_gene: TRBD1
j_gene: TRBJ1-4

CDR3nt: TGTGCCAGCAGTGAAACGGTAGACAGTAGCACAGATACGCAGTATTTT
CDR3aa: CASSETVDSSTDTQYF
v_gene: TRBV6-1
d_gene: .
j_gene: TRBJ2-3

CDR3nt: TGTGCCAGCAGCGAAGATGGGAACACTGAAGCTTTCTTT
CDR3aa: CASSEDGNTEAFF
v_gene: TRBV14
d_gene: .
j_gene: TRBJ1-1

CDR3nt: TGCAGTGCTAGCACAGTCTCCTACGAGCAGTACTTC
CDR3aa: CSASTVSYEQYF
v_gene: TRBV20-1
d_gene: .
j_gene: TRBJ2-7

CDR3nt: TGCGCCAGCAGCTTAACAGGGGGCAGAGGCTACACTGAAGCTTTCTTT
CDR3aa: CASSLTGGRGYTEAFF
v_gene: TRBV5-1
d_gene: TRBD1
j_gene: TRBJ1-1

CDR3nt: TGTGCCAGCAGCCAAGTGTACCCGGGACAGGGGCAGTTCTTC
CDR3aa: CASSQVYPGQGQFF
v_gene: TRBV3-1
d_gene: TRBD1
j_gene: TRBJ2-1

CDR3nt: TGCGCCAGCAGCTTGGTTCGGGATTCGGGAGCTTTCTTT
CDR3aa: CASSLVRDSGAFF
v_gene: TRBV5-1
d_gene: .
j_gene: TRBJ1-1

CDR3nt: TGTGCCAGCAGCCAGGATAGGGACAGGAACACTGAAGCTTTCTTT
CDR3aa: CASSQDRDRNTEAFF
v_gene: TRBV14
d_gene: TRBD1
j_gene: TRBJ1-1

CDR3nt: TGTGCCAGCAGCTTACCTGGGGGCATTCAGTACTTC
CDR3aa: CASSLPGGIQYF
v_gene: TRBV11-3
d_gene: .
j_gene: TRBJ2-4

CDR3nt: TGCAGCGTTGAGAGCGGGACCTCTAGGTATGGCTACACCTTC
CDR3aa: CSVESGTSRYGYTF
v_gene: TRBV29-1
d_gene: .
j_gene: TRBJ1-2

CDR3nt: TGTGCCAGCAGCTCCACTGGCGTAAACCAAGAGACCCAGTACTTC
CDR3aa: CASSSTGVNQETQYF
v_gene: TRBV12-3/TRBV12-4
d_gene: .
j_gene: TRBJ2-5

CDR3nt: TGTGCCTACGGACCCGGACGGGATGAGCAGTTCTTC
CDR3aa: CAYGPGRDEQFF
v_gene: TRBV10-3
d_gene: .
j_gene: TRBJ2-1

CDR3nt: TGTGCCATCAGTGCACGGACGACAGAGACCCAGTACTTC
CDR3aa: CAISARTTETQYF
v_gene: TRBV10-3
d_gene: .
j_gene: TRBJ2-5